A single T cell receptor beta chain is shown here with its context. Its antigen is unknown. This entry is derived from a study of T cell responses to AZD1222 COVID-19 vaccine. Study-wide context: Second doses that came at about 4 or about 12 weeks were put together. Points from the study as a whole: A mostly white British donor set with more females was recruited, and clonal diversity was possibly underestimated. In all cases, repertoires were sampled only after the peak T cell response. Nearly half of spike-specific TCRs reportedly go after variant regions that carry no mutations.

Libraries were prepared by immunoSEQ multiplex PCR; TCRdb keeps only in-frame clonotypes and omits some of them. The sample records 80,000 to 130,000 clones, 70% to 90% being singletons. Losses at the gene ends were 3 bases for V and 7 bases for J; bases not matched to a gene: 8. This CDR3 is built from 14 residues. Germline V CDR1 and CDR2: MNHEY, SMNVEV (reference sequence). The chain has TRBV27 and TRBJ1-2; 7 nucleotides agree with TRBD1. The starting material was peripheral blood, obtained on day 0 of AZD1222 vaccination. The clonotype originates from an adult in good health. The CDR3 DNA sequence: TGTGCCAGCAGTTTGGCAGGGGGGGAGGGTGGCTACACCTTC. This encodes CASSLAGGEGGYTF.